Here is one T cell receptor (beta chain) with its context. What antigen it recognizes has not been identified. Base qualities are not recorded, but no much larger clone differs from it by a single base. The sample's time point, from its label and the paper: sample from adult after SARS-CoV-2 infection, after symptom onset. A couple of convalescent COVID-19 patients, sampled after symptom onset from adults with prior SARS-CoV-2 infection, were also TCR-sequenced for comparison. The germline ends are 10 bases apart after V is trimmed by 1 base and J by 3 bases. The CDR3 spans 15 residues, from the cysteine through the phenylalanine. The read is trimmed to its CDR3 DNA, 45 bases read in frame from base 1. From a lookup of the germline V gene, CDR1 and CDR2 are MNHNS and SASEGT. The CDR3 regions of human TCRbeta chains were analyzed by immunosequencing. As for the original processing: TCRs in the repertoires were matched against a reference library of SARS-CoV-2-specific TCRs that had been generated with the MIRA antigen-specificity platform. Breadth was defined as the fraction of unique TCRs that were SARS-CoV-2-associated. Depth was defined as the fraction of total T cells that were SARS-CoV-2-associated. Using the MIRA data, each spike-specific TCR was mapped to the spike region that the TCR reacts to and placed in a CD4 or CD8 class. Log10-transformed breadth and depth values were compared by one-way ANOVA with Sidak's multiple comparisons tests. What TCRdb holds here is the immuneACCESS table cut down to in-frame rearrangements. Part of the clones is not present; checked against another copy, under half of the missing clones reflect an unresolved V gene, and the others are unexplained. V, J and clone size derive from that table, while D and trimming were established from the DNA sequence. The sample has 110,000 to 150,000 clones on record, about 92% of them singletons. More than 10% of the sample is in the top ten clones.

These data come from a study of T cell responses to AZD1222 COVID-19 vaccine (dated by TCRdb to the early 2020s). Regarding the study in general: TCR sequencing was performed for fewer than 250 trial participants, of whom some 200 were given two doses of AZD1222 and approximately 25 were given two doses of MenACWY control vaccine. Trial participants were enrolled by age into 18-55, 56-69 and 70-plus year subgroups, with around 150, 28 and 57 TCR-sequenced participants respectively. What the authors observed across the whole study: Vaccine-associated CD4 TCRs spanned the whole spike protein, with dominant responses in regions 160-218 and 743-854. After two AZD1222 doses, spike-specific TCR breadth and depth were significantly higher than at day 0 and than in MenACWY recipients. Nearly half of unique spike-specific TCRs reportedly recognized epitopes outside regions mutated in the B.1.351 and B.1.1.7 variants. No day 14 peak-response samples were available, so repertoires were characterized only after the peak T cell response. Participants were mostly white British and included more females than males, and it was suggested by the authors that clonal diversity may have been underestimated. Conclusions about previously exposed vaccinees are limited because only six or seven AZD1222 recipients were SARS-CoV-2 seropositive at baseline. In the small 56-69-year group, the increase in depth fell short of significance, most likely because of low power.

The V and J segments used are TRBV6-1 and TRBJ2-1, with the D segment identity uncertain. The sequence came from an adult who had recovered from COVID-19. This sample comprised peripheral blood, obtained after recovery from COVID-19. In nucleotide form, the sequence is TGTGCCAGCAGTGAAGACGCGAGATACTACAATGAGCAGTTCTTC. Its protein is CASSEDARYYNEQFF.